Listed below are T cell receptor beta chains from one sample, sequenced in a study of blood T cell repertoires in COVID-19. TCRdb's table, derived via immunoSEQ multiplex PCR, lists solely in-frame clones and lacks some. The profile shows 150,000 to 200,000 clones, 75% to 85% of them singletons. Specimen: peripheral blood. These TCRs come from a man aged 60-69 years with acute or convalescent COVID-19. CDR3s include the opening cysteine and the closing phenylalanine or tryptophan. Fields, in order: D gene, clone size, V gene, J gene, CDR3 DNA, CDR3 protein. D genes are given only for firm matches. Size is stated for part of the rows, as once, few or many counts, or as a class when the clone is expanded.

D gene: NA; clone size: few; V gene: TRBV28; J gene: TRBJ1-4; CDR3 DNA: TGTGCCAGCAGTTTTGGAGCTTCTAATGAAAAACTGTTTTTT; CDR3 protein: CASSFGASNEKLFF
D gene: NA; clone size: NA; V gene: TRBV5-8; J gene: TRBJ2-7; CDR3 DNA: TGTGCCAGCAGCTTGGCCTCCGGTTCCTACGAGCAGTACTTC; CDR3 protein: CASSLASGSYEQYF
D gene: NA; clone size: NA; V gene: TRBV5-1; J gene: TRBJ2-1; CDR3 DNA: TGCGCCAGCAGCTTGGCGGCGGCTGTAAATGAGCAGTTCTTC; CDR3 protein: CASSLAAAVNEQFF
D gene: NA; clone size: few; V gene: TRBV24-1; J gene: TRBJ1-2; CDR3 DNA: TGTGCCACCAGTGACAGGGACACAGACTATGGCTACACCTTC; CDR3 protein: CATSDRDTDYGYTF
D gene: NA; clone size: NA; V gene: TRBV12-3/TRBV12-4; J gene: TRBJ1-5; CDR3 DNA: TGTGCCAGCAGTCCAGGGGTCAATCAGCCCCAGCATTTT; CDR3 protein: CASSPGVNQPQHF
D gene: NA; clone size: few; V gene: TRBV24-1; J gene: TRBJ1-3; CDR3 DNA: TGTGCCACCACGGACAGCTCTGGAAACACCATATATTTT; CDR3 protein: CATTDSSGNTIYF
D gene: TRBD1; clone size: NA; V gene: TRBV7-2; J gene: TRBJ2-1; CDR3 DNA: TGTGCCAGCAGCCTACGGACAGGGGGTCAGGATGAGCAGTTCTTC; CDR3 protein: CASSLRTGGQDEQFF
D gene: TRBD1; clone size: few; V gene: TRBV2; J gene: TRBJ1-3; CDR3 DNA: TGTGCCAGCGGACAGGGCCGTCTCGGTGGAAACACCATATATTTT; CDR3 protein: CASGQGRLGGNTIYF
D gene: TRBD1; clone size: few; V gene: TRBV27; J gene: TRBJ1-2; CDR3 DNA: TGTGCCAGCAGCCTCGGACAGGGAACTAGTTATGGCTACACCTTC; CDR3 protein: CASSLGQGTSYGYTF
D gene: NA; clone size: NA; V gene: TRBV5-1; J gene: TRBJ2-7; CDR3 DNA: TGCGCCAGCAGCTCTACAGCGGAATACTACGAGCAGTACTTC; CDR3 protein: CASSSTAEYYEQYF
D gene: TRBD1; clone size: NA; V gene: TRBV9; J gene: TRBJ1-2; CDR3 DNA: TGTGCCAGCAGTGACGTGGGACAGGGCAGCGGCTACACCTTC; CDR3 protein: CASSDVGQGSGYTF
D gene: NA; clone size: NA; V gene: TRBV7-9; J gene: TRBJ2-1; CDR3 DNA: TGTGCCAGCAGCTTTAGCGGAGGGATCAATGAGCAGTTCTTC; CDR3 protein: CASSFSGGINEQFF
D gene: TRBD1; clone size: NA; V gene: TRBV6-5; J gene: TRBJ1-4; CDR3 DNA: TGTGCCAGCAGTAGAACAGGGGTCTATTATGAAAAACTGTTTTTT; CDR3 protein: CASSRTGVYYEKLFF
D gene: NA; clone size: NA; V gene: TRBV19; J gene: TRBJ1-5; CDR3 DNA: TGTGCCAGTAGTAACGGAGGGATCGGCCCTAATCAGCCCCAGCATTTT; CDR3 protein: CASSNGGIGPNQPQHF
D gene: NA; clone size: few; V gene: TRBV30; J gene: TRBJ1-1; CDR3 DNA: TGTGCCTGGAAAATTGACAGCGCGAACACTGAAGCTTTCTTT; CDR3 protein: CAWKIDSANTEAFF
D gene: TRBD2; clone size: NA; V gene: TRBV5-4; J gene: TRBJ2-2; CDR3 DNA: TGTGCCAGCAGCTCTTATAGCGGGAGGTTGACCGGGGAGCTGTTTTTT; CDR3 protein: CASSSYSGRLTGELFF
D gene: NA; clone size: NA; V gene: TRBV2; J gene: TRBJ2-5; CDR3 DNA: TGTGCCAGCAAGATCTCAGGGGCGCGACAAGAGACCCAGTACTTC; CDR3 protein: CASKISGARQETQYF
D gene: TRBD1; clone size: NA; V gene: TRBV11-2; J gene: TRBJ1-2; CDR3 DNA: TGTGCCAGCAGCCAGGACAGGCCAAGCTATGGCTACACCTTC; CDR3 protein: CASSQDRPSYGYTF
D gene: TRBD1; clone size: NA; V gene: TRBV24-1; J gene: TRBJ1-2; CDR3 DNA: TGTGCCACCAGTGATCCATCCCCCGGGACAGGGGCGGGGAGCTACACCTTC; CDR3 protein: CATSDPSPGTGAGSYTF
D gene: TRBD1; clone size: NA; V gene: TRBV19; J gene: TRBJ1-2; CDR3 DNA: TGTGCCAGTAGTACAGGACAGGGGGCCTATGGCTACACCTTC; CDR3 protein: CASSTGQGAYGYTF
D gene: TRBD2; clone size: NA; V gene: TRBV27; J gene: TRBJ2-1; CDR3 DNA: TGTGCCAGCAGTTTATTGGCGGGAGTGTACAATGAGCAGTTCTTC; CDR3 protein: CASSLLAGVYNEQFF
D gene: NA; clone size: few; V gene: TRBV23-1; J gene: TRBJ1-1; CDR3 DNA: TGCGCCAGCAGTCAATCTAGGGGGAACGAAAAGGACACTGAAGCTTTCTTT; CDR3 protein: CASSQSRGNEKDTEAFF